This entry concerns a single T cell receptor (beta chain). Germline V gives CDR1 SGHRS, CDR2 YFSETQ. V was shortened by 0 bases and J by 8 bases, with 12 bases between the two germline ends. The CDR3 length is 14 residues. The sample's treatment: therapeutic diphenylcyclopropenone sensitization with weekly scalp DPC. The sample is drawn from a study of human T cells and chemical hapten exposure. The library tagged individual cDNA molecules with unique molecular identifiers. TCRdb recomputed calls from the reads with MiXCR, one row per CDR3 protein. This table holds fewer than 5,500 distinct CDR3 sequences, 49% found once.

The gene calls are TRBV5-1 and TRBJ2-1, with D tentatively TRBD2 (5 bases). Specimen: whole blood, collected before DPC sensitization or 2, 6, or about 24 weeks after (not recorded which). The clonotype comes from an adult with alopecia areata. Some clones in this sample may be carry-over from other donors' samples. This table probably holds off-target reads from a library built for another chain. The CDR3 spells CASSLGGILDEQFF. The DNA of the CDR3 is TGCGCCAGCAGCTTGGGAGGGATTCTGGATGAGCAGTTCTTC. The full variable domain, rest sourced from reference TRBV5-1 and TRBJ2-1, is KAGVTQTPRYLIKTRGQQVTLSCSPISGHRSVSWYQQTPGQGLQFLFEYFSETQRNKGNFPGRFSGRQFSNSRSEMNVSTLELGDSALYLCASSLGGILDEQFFGPGTRLTVL.